The 13 T cell receptor beta chains presented below share a single source sample, sequenced in a study of blood T cell repertoires in COVID-19. This table comes from immunoSEQ multiplex PCR, and its TCRdb copy is limited to in-frame clones, with some not included. The sample has 80,000 to 130,000 clones, roughly 90% seen once. Sequences were obtained from peripheral blood. All receptors derive from a man aged 60 to 75 with acute or convalescent COVID-19.

The chain recombines TRBV4-1 with TRBJ2-1; 11 bases align to TRBD2. V gave up 5 bases and J gave up 9 bases; unmatched junction bases: 12. Germline CDR1 reads MGHRA; CDR2 reads YSYEKL. This CDR3 has 16 amino acids. The CDR3 coding sequence is TGCGCCAGCAGCAAGGAAGTAGCGGGAGGGGGTGGTGAGCAGTTCTTC. This codes for CASSKEVAGGGGEQFF.

This chain joins TRBV18 and TRBJ2-5; perhaps TRBD2 as D (5 bases). Germline loops: CDR1 KGHSH, CDR2 LQKENI. This CDR3 comprises 17 residues. Trimming removed 6 bases from V and 5 bases from J, with 25 bases in between. The CDR3 sequence is CASSRGRQGGSGETQYF. CDR3 nucleotides: TGTGCCAGCTCCCGCGGGCGACAAGGCGGGTCGGGGGAGACCCAGTACTTC. Based on the CDR3 plus reference TRBV18 and TRBJ2-5, the full variable domain is NAGVMQNPRHLVRRRGQEARLRCSPMKGHSHVYWYRQLPEEGLKFMVYLQKENIIDESGMPKERFSAEFPKEGPSILRIQQVVRGDSAAYFCASSRGRQGGSGETQYFGPGTRLLVL.

The gene calls are TRBV29-1 and TRBJ1-5; no reliable D call. The CDR3 covers 12 residues. CDR1 and CDR2 (germline): SQVTM, ANQGSEA. Trimming shortened V by 5 bases and J by 4 bases, and 9 bases separated the two germline ends. CDR3: CSVRGENQPQHF. For the CDR3, the DNA is TGCAGCGTTCGAGGAGAAAATCAGCCCCAGCATTTT.

The chain employs TRBV28 and TRBJ1-1, with 7 positions matching TRBD1. J lost 2 bases, V lost 3 bases, and 6 bases had no gene match. In germline, CDR1 is MDHEN, CDR2 SYDVKM. The CDR3 length is 15 residues. The CDR3 DNA reads TGTGCCAGCAGTTTTACAGGGGTTGTTAACACTGAAGCTTTCTTT. As protein: CASSFTGVVNTEAFF.

The chain is built from TRBV6-6 and TRBJ2-3, with D perhaps matching TRBD2 (5 bases). Germline V lookup: CDR1 MNHNY, CDR2 SVGAGI (reference sequence). Trimming removed 2 bases from V and 3 bases from J, with 9 bases in between. CDR3 length equals 14 residues. The CDR3 sequence is CASSYPSGTDTQYF. DNA for the CDR3: TGTGCCAGCAGTTACCCGAGCGGTACAGATACGCAGTATTTT.

The chain couples TRBV24-1 to TRBJ2-5, with D unclear. The germline gives CDR1 KGHDR, CDR2 SFDVKD. Trimming took 4 bases from V and 5 from J, leaving 10 bases between them. The CDR3 consists of 13 residues. CDR3 residues: CATSEKTKETQYF. DNA for the CDR3: TGTGCCACCAGTGAGAAAACAAAGGAGACCCAGTACTTC.

This rearrangement joins TRBV11-3 to TRBJ1-6; 9 bases agree with TRBD1. CDR3 length: 16 residues. Germline CDR1 SGHNT, CDR2 YENEEA. The trim removed 3 bases at V and 7 bases at J, leaving 7 bases unmatched. CDR3 amino acids: CASSLGTGRWNSPLHF. The CDR3 DNA follows: TGTGCCAGCAGCTTGGGGACAGGGAGGTGGAATTCACCCCTCCACTTT.

This rearrangement joins TRBV5-1 to TRBJ2-7; 9 bases agree with TRBD1. After removal of 0 bases from V and 0 bases from J, the junction contained 4 bases not matched to a gene. Per the germline V gene, CDR1 is SGHRS and CDR2 is YFSETQ. The CDR3 sequence is 16 residues long. DNA of the CDR3: TGCGCCAGCAGCTTGGGGACAGGGGCAACCTCCTACGAGCAGTACTTC. Protein: CASSLGTGATSYEQYF.

The count of this clone is one. The J gene is TRBJ2-6, the V gene TRBV5-1; D is unresolved. The CDR3 is 15 residues long. From germline, CDR1 is SGHRS and CDR2 YFSETQ. Trimming cost V 4 bases and J 0 bases, with 8 bases left between them. The DNA for the CDR3 is TGCGCCAGCAGCCCTAACCCCTCTGGGGCCAACGTCCTGACTTTC. It is translated as CASSPNPSGANVLTF.

In the case of this clone: Its ends do not fully match the called genes, so a read error is possible. The chain has TRBV7-7 and TRBJ2-5; 9 nucleotides align to TRBD1. The CDR3 is 15 residues long. The germline V gene encodes CDR1 SSHAT and CDR2 FNYEAQ (reference sequence). The CDR3 coding sequence is TGTGCTAGCAGCACACCCAGGACAGGGGCAGAGACCCAGTACTTC. Translated, it gives CASSTPRTGAETQYF.

V and J are TRBV5-1 and TRBJ2-5; 10 nucleotides align to TRBD1. Germline-derived CDR1 and CDR2 are SGHRS and YFSETQ. The CDR3 sequence is 14 residues long. The junction had 2 bases not matched to a gene; V was cut back by 3 bases and J by 3 bases. This chain's CDR3 is CASSYGTGEETQYF. The CDR3 nucleotides are TGCGCCAGCAGCTATGGGACAGGGGAAGAGACCCAGTACTTC.

This sequence joins TRBV27 and TRBJ2-2, with unresolved D. V shed 0 bases and J shed 4 bases, with 9 bases lying between them. Looked up from germline, CDR1 is MNHEY and CDR2 is SMNVEV (reference sequence). The CDR3 length is 15 residues. The CDR3 region is CASSLSWPSTGELFF. The CDR3 DNA reads TGTGCCAGCAGTTTATCGTGGCCAAGCACCGGGGAGCTGTTTTTT.

The chain recombines TRBV28 with TRBJ2-7; 7 nucleotides match TRBD1. Per germline, CDR1 MDHEN and CDR2 SYDVKM. This CDR3 has 15 residues. Losses at the gene ends were 3 bases for V and 2 bases for J; bases not matched to a gene: 7. The chain's CDR3 is CASSLYRGWAYEQYV. The CDR3 DNA reads TGTGCCAGCAGTTTGTACAGGGGATGGGCCTACGAGCAGTACGTC.